This T cell receptor (beta chain) was found in a study of cytomegalovirus exposure and HLA in healthy donors (dated by TCRdb to 2016 to 2017). About the study as a whole: An earlier analysis of several hundred of the donors reported about 300 Gb of sequence data and 95 million to 120 million unique TCR beta sequences obtained from about 180 million T cells. In a later analysis, previously published TCR beta repertoires from 670 or so donors were re-analyzed and high-resolution HLA genotyping was added so that TCR occurrence patterns could be studied. Among 398 genotyped donors of the cohort, an average of approximately 230,000 unique TCR beta nucleotide sequences were sequenced per donor, 15% to 20% of them non-productive. A later genetic analysis used genome-wide SNP genotypes for about 60% of the 666 donors, treating that subset as a discovery cohort. In an earlier analysis of 587 of the donors, high-throughput TCR beta sequencing was used to judge whether each TCR beta V gene segment behaved as functional or pseudogenic. A separate validation cohort of roughly 120 different subjects was used in addition to the roughly 700-subject first cohort. The T cell repertoires of 666 subjects were profiled by immunosequencing and related to cytomegalovirus serostatus. Approximately 300 gigabases of sequencing data and approximately 85 million unique TCR sequences were included in an early release covering around 600 HLA-typed donors. Donor age, sex, ethnicity and CMV serostatus were compiled alongside the repertoire data. Class I and class II HLA loci were covered by the typing at four-digit resolution. Rather than using new phenotypic data, the later analysis identified candidate immune exposures from TCR beta sequences and from how often those sequences occurred across donors. Of the roughly 420 genotyped donors, more than 75% were placed in the genetic ancestry cluster associated with self-reported Caucasian donors. Typing coverage varied by locus: about 629-640 donors for A, B, C, DRB1 and DQB1; under 550 for DQA1; about 590 for DPA1; roughly 450 for DPB1. Roughly 5 DR-DQ haplotypes were handled as single units for association and clustering because linkage in the cohort was strong. Every repertoire in the discovery cohort had been generated on one and the same sequencing platform. The study aimed to test whether signatures of past pathogen exposure could be identified by cataloging public T cell receptors. To predict cytomegalovirus infection status, the study combined high-throughput TCR immunosequencing, statistical association of individual TCRs with disease status, and machine learning.

In total, over 600 healthy bone marrow donors made up the cohort. At the time of sampling, all cohort members were nominally healthy, though unrecorded immune exposures were likely present. The donor was CMV seronegative and was included in the group of under 450 seronegative cohort members. Each donor provided a peripheral blood sample, and peripheral blood mononuclear cells were used for TCR beta sequencing. Genomic DNA extraction from the blood cell samples was performed with the Qiagen DNeasy Blood Extraction Kit. Regarding this clone: Its antigen is still unknown. Per-nucleotide qualities are absent, and no much larger clonotype sits a single base away.

The receptor library was made with the immunoSEQ multiplex PCR assay. For the multiplex PCR, a mixture combining 60 forward primers for TCR Vbeta segments and 13 reverse primers for TCR Jbeta segments was used. Amplification of the CDR3 region of rearranged TCR beta genes was performed with a multiplex PCR assay on genomic DNA. Amplified TCR beta libraries were sequenced as 87-base-pair reads on the Illumina HiSeq System. The paper's data handling went like this. A later analysis tallied about 77 million unique TCR beta chains across the 666 repertoires, and approximately 9.9 million of those chains were shared by two or more donors. Raw reads were error-corrected and collapsed into unique sequences by a nearest-neighbor algorithm in which closely related sequences were merged to remove PCR and sequencing errors. V, D and J gene segments were assigned by aligning CDR3 sequences to IMGT reference sequences. For a sequence to be retained, a match of at least six nucleotides was required to both a V gene segment and a J gene segment. Rearrangements were classified as productive when the CDR3 lacked stop codons and remained in frame with V and J, and all other rearrangements were classified as non-productive. CDR3 was defined according to IMGT convention as the region running from the second conserved V-encoded cysteine to the conserved J-encoded phenylalanine. In an earlier analysis of roughly 610 of the donors, sequences lacking an unambiguous match to a single V gene segment were excluded. An earlier analysis of almost 600 of the donors classified V segments as functional when productive rearrangements were above 56.7% and as segregating when the standard deviation between donors was above 5%. A statistical classification framework was developed to diagnose cytomegalovirus status using the catalog of TCR beta chain sequences. V and J gene assignment, in a later analysis, came from comparing TCR nucleotide sequences with IMGT/GENE-DB human TR gene sequences. In a later analysis, CDR3 sequences and most-parsimonious VDJ recombination scenarios were assigned using the TCRdist pipeline. In a later analysis, every TCR beta chain was defined by the combination of its CDR3 amino acid sequence and its V-gene family, and reads without a unique V-gene family were dropped. A later analysis removed 592 highly shared, low-generation-probability nucleotide sequences to deal with suspected cross-contamination and a sequencing artifact. For each public chain, a later analysis derived a clonal expansion index from normalized ranks of inferred template counts within each repertoire. In a later analysis, generation probabilities were computed using a VDJ recombination model fitted to out-of-frame rearrangements, and the results were checked against IGoR. In a later analysis, hypergeometric tests were used to score TCR-TCR, TCR-HLA and TCR-CMV co-occurrence, with a repertoire-size bias correction applied to TCR pairs. To estimate false discovery rates, a later analysis permuted the HLA or CMV assignments 20 times. In a later analysis, co-occurring TCRs were grouped using DBSCAN, with TCRdist sequence similarity added in when clustering inside HLA-allele-positive subsets. Repertoires with fewer than 30,000 or more than 120,000 public chains, plus five repertoires with anomalous nucleotide sharing, were excluded from co-occurrence clustering. The immuneACCESS repertoire file appears here via TCRdb, limited to in-frame rearrangements. These files lack a portion of the clones; in checked studies, under half of the deficit traces to unresolved V genes, and the cause of the others is not known. The DNA gave D and trimming, while V, J and clone size come from that table. The sample table lists about 130,000 clones, roughly 80% of them with a count of one. Clones ranked in the top ten supply about 1.2% of the sample.

Sequences SQVTM (CDR1) and ANQGSEA (CDR2) are obtained from the germline V gene. V has 3 bases trimmed and J has 3 bases trimmed; junction bases matching no gene number 2. Measured from the cysteine to the phenylalanine, the CDR3 is 14 residues long. CDR3 DNA is the only sequence kept; it has 42 bases, read in frame from the first base. Paper-wide results and their limitations: The authors suggested that the approach could potentially be extended to other disease states and immunological phenotypes. Strong co-occurrence of HLA alleles, especially DR and DQ, made assigning TCR associations to individual alleles difficult. Most TCR sequences were observed very rarely across donors, whereas some public TCRs were present in many individuals. Because HLA typing was missing for some donors at each locus, association tests included only the typed subset. CMV serostatus was the only immune exposure information available for the cohort. Cytomegalovirus status was reported to be diagnosed by the classifier with high specificity and sensitivity in both the original and validation cohorts. A cluster of highly shared sequence variants was judged likely to be a technical artifact of the sequencing pipeline. A further reported finding was that TCR beta sequences accurately predicted the HLA-A and HLA-B alleles for most subjects in the first cohort. A later analysis associated 15,000 or so TCR beta sequences with specific HLA alleles at a false discovery rate of 0.05. A few of the identified cytomegalovirus-associated TCR beta chains were confirmed in vitro to be specific for cytomegalovirus antigens. According to a later genetic analysis, donors in an Asian-associated ancestry cluster had fewer N-insertions in productive TCRs than the approximately 650-donor mean. According to a later analysis, TCR association rates differed among HLA loci, with DRB1 alleles showing the most associated TCRs and HLA-C alleles showing the fewest. Compared with equally common non-associated chains, HLA-associated TCR beta chains in a later analysis were more clonally expanded and had lower generation probabilities. Presence/absence analyses assumed roughly uniform sequencing depth across donors, an assumption that may not hold. Because the 87-base-pair reads could not distinguish some IMGT-functional V segments, including TRBV6-2 and TRBV6-3, those segments were excluded. Seventeen rarely observed V segments, including chromosome 9 orphons, were excluded from the earlier analysis of approximately 500 of the donors because counts were too low. In an earlier analysis of fewer than 750 of the donors, most TCR beta V segments were observed in productive rearrangements about 87% or about 30% of the time, broadly matching IMGT annotations. Correlated functional status among segregating V segments might reflect linkage disequilibrium, but an unknown experimental factor could not be ruled out. The study gave a list of 150 to 200 TCR beta chains associated with cytomegalovirus. This cohort had only TCR beta chains sequenced, and the lack of alpha or paired-chain data limited which features could be detected. According to a later analysis, most CMV-associated TCR beta chains appeared to be HLA-restricted, and the HLA associations seemed to be driven largely by CMV exposure. According to a later analysis, parvovirus B19, influenza, CMV and Epstein-Barr virus appeared linked to several top co-occurrence clusters. A later genetic analysis associated a missense DCLRE1C variant with V-gene and J-gene trimming of TCR beta chains, and an independent cohort replicated the association.

The chain uses TRBV29-1 and TRBJ1-1; 12 middle bases align to TRBD1. The specimen sequenced was PBMCs. This TCR derives from a girl aged 2 to 10 in good health and CMV-seronegative. Here is the DNA: TGCAGCGTTGAGGGGACAGGGGGCTACACTGAAGCTTTCTTT. It translates to CSVEGTGGYTEAFF.